This T cell receptor beta chain was retrieved from a study of OX40 agonist ivuxolimab in advanced cancers. Libraries were prepared by immunoSEQ multiplex PCR; TCRdb keeps only in-frame clonotypes and omits some of them. Among about 36,000 clones, around 77% were seen once, and the ten largest hold roughly a fifth. After removal of 4 bases from V and 5 bases from J, the junction contained 7 bases not matched to a gene. This CDR3 contains 14 residues. CDR1 MGHRA and CDR2 YSYEKL come from the germline V gene. This clone was picked up one time. Specimen: CD4+ or CD8+ T cells sorted from blood, collected in a trial of the OX40 agonist ivuxolimab. The TCR sequence derives from an adult with an advanced solid tumor such as melanoma, head and neck, liver or kidney cancer. This chain links TRBV4-1 with TRBJ2-7; 8 bases fit TRBD1. The CDR3 region is CASSRPGQDDEQYF. The DNA of the CDR3 is TGCGCCAGCAGCCGCCCGGGACAGGATGACGAGCAGTACTTC.